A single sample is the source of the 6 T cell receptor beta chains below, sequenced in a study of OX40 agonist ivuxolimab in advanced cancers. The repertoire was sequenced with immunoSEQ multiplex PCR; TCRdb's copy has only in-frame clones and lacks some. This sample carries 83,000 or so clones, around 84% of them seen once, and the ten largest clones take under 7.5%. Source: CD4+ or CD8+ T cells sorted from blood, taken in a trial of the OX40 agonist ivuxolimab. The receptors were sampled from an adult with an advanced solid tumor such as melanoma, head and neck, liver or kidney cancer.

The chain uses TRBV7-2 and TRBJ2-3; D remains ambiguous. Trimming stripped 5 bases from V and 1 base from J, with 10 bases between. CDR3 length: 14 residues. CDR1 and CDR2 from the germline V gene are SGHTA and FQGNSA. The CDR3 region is CASSTRHGTDTQYF. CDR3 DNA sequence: TGTGCCAGCAGCACACGTCACGGCACAGATACGCAGTATTTT.

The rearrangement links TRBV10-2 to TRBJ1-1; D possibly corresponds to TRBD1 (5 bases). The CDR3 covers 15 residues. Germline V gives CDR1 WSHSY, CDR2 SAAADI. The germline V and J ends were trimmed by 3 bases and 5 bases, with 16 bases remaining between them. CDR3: CASSDHSGGGTEAFF. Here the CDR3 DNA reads TGCGCCAGCAGTGACCACTCGGGGGGAGGGACTGAAGCTTTCTTT.

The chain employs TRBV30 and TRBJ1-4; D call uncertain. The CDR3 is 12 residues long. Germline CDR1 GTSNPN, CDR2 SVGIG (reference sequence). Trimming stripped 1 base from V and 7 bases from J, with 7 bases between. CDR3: CAWSGGGEKLFF. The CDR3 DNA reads TGTGCCTGGAGTGGGGGAGGTGAAAAACTGTTTTTT.

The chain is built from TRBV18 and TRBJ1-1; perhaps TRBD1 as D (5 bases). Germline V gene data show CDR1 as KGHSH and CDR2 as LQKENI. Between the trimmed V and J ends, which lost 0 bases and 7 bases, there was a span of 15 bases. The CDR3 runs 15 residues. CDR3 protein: CASSPPSATEVEAFF. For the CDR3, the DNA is TGTGCCAGCTCACCACCGTCCGCGACAGAAGTTGAAGCTTTCTTT.

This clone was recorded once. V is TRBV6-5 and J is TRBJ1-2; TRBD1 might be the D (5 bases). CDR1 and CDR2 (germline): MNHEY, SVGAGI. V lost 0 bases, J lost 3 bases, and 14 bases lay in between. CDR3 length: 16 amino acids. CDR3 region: CASSYSSGGGYYGYTF. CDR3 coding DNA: TGTGCCAGCAGTTACTCGAGTGGGGGGGGTTACTATGGCTACACCTTC.

The CDR3 DNA reads as TGTGCCAGCAGCCCGACTAGCGGGGGGTATACGCAGTATTTT. Residues: CASSPTSGGYTQYF. The rearrangement links TRBV6-4 to TRBJ2-3, with TRBD2 matching 13 bases. The germline V gene encodes CDR1 MRHNA and CDR2 SNTAGT. This CDR3 is built from 14 residues. V gave up 6 bases and J gave up 7 bases; unmatched junction bases: 4.